The 32 T cell receptor beta chains below were found in one sample sequenced in a study of cytomegalovirus exposure and HLA in healthy donors. Both 60 Vbeta primers and 13 Jbeta primers went into the PCR. The table came from immunoSEQ multiplex PCR; TCRdb's copy has only in-frame clones and leaves some out. The sample lists about 150,000 clones, approximately 81% occurring once. Material for sequencing was PBMCs. These receptors were obtained from a middle-aged woman in good health and CMV-seropositive.

The gene calls are TRBV29-1 and TRBJ2-5; 7 bases are a match to TRBD1. The end of the DNA aligns better with TRBJ2-7, so the J call may be wrong. Germline V gene lookup returns CDR1 SQVTM and CDR2 ANQGSEA. CDR3 size: 15 residues. The CDR3 spells CSVEAGQLREYEQYF. In DNA, the CDR3 is TGCAGCGTTGAAGCGGGACAGTTAAGGGAGTACGAGCAGTACTTC.

J is TRBJ2-5 and V is TRBV2; 7 positions match TRBD1. The tail of the sequence fits TRBJ2-7 better, so the J call may be wrong. CDR1 is SNHLY, CDR2 FYNNEI, per germline. The CDR3 length is 14 residues. The DNA of the CDR3 is TGTGCCAGCAGTGATGGACAGGTACGCTACGAGCAGTACTTC. Protein product: CASSDGQVRYEQYF.

The chain combines TRBV5-1 with TRBJ2-5, with D tentatively TRBD2 (6 bases). The CDR3 loop spans 16 amino acids. Germline CDR1 reads SGHRS; CDR2 reads YFSETQ. V dropped 3 bases and J dropped 7 bases, with 22 bases sitting between them. The CDR3 coding sequence is TGCGCCAGCAGCTCGTTGGGGGGACGGGACTTGGGGACCCAGTACTTC. Translated, it gives CASSSLGGRDLGTQYF.

As regards this clone: This CDR3 is also generated by other DNA sequences in the sample. The J gene is TRBJ2-5, the V gene TRBV4-2; 12 bases map to TRBD2. The germline V gene encodes CDR1 LGHNA and CDR2 YNFKEQ. V was pared by 5 bases and J by 8 bases, with 9 bases of the junction left unmatched. The CDR3 consists of 15 residues. The CDR3 reads CASSFGLAGGQTQYF. Here the CDR3 DNA reads TGTGCCAGCAGCTTTGGGCTAGCGGGGGGGCAAACCCAGTACTTC.

The chain recombines TRBV5-6 with TRBJ2-2, with D tentatively TRBD1 (6 bases). CDR3 length: 16 amino acids. Germline-derived CDR1 and CDR2 are SGHDT and YYEEEE. V was shortened by 0 bases and J by 0 bases, with 9 bases between the two germline ends. The CDR3, as DNA: TGTGCCAGCAGCTTGGTTCAGGGGACGAACACCGGGGAGCTGTTTTTT. This encodes CASSLVQGTNTGELFF.

This clone has just one count. The genes are TRBV28 and TRBJ1-2; D unclear. V shed 7 bases and J shed 4 bases, with 13 bases lying between them. The CDR3 is 13 amino acids. Germline V gives CDR1 MDHEN, CDR2 SYDVKM. CDR3 nucleotides: TGTGCCAGCACCATGGACGGAGGCTATGGCTACACCTTC. Translating it yields CASTMDGGYGYTF.

The chain joins TRBV5-4 to TRBJ2-3, with 8 bases that match TRBD2. Germline V lookup: CDR1 SGHNT, CDR2 YYREEE (reference sequence). V lost 5 bases, J lost 1 base, and 6 bases stayed unmatched. CDR3 size: 15 residues. CDR3 region: CASRNRGGRTDTQYF. CDR3 nucleotides: TGTGCCAGCAGAAACCGGGGGGGCCGCACAGATACGCAGTATTTT.

A single count supports this clone. The CDR3 here is CASSVVGGVVYTF. The CDR3, as DNA: TGTGCCAGCAGCGTAGTAGGAGGGGTAGTGTACACCTTC. The rearrangement uses TRBV9 and TRBJ1-2; TRBD1 might be the D (5 bases). The germline V gene has CDR1 SGDLS and CDR2 YYNGEE. The CDR3 sequence is 13 residues long. V dropped 0 bases and J dropped 11 bases, with 14 bases sitting between them.

The chain uses TRBV19 and TRBJ1-1; weak D call: TRBD1 (6 bases). The CDR3 runs 15 residues. CDR1 LNHDA and CDR2 SQIVND come from the germline V gene (reference sequence). Between the trimmed V and J ends, which lost 6 bases and 5 bases, there was a span of 19 bases. CDR3 nucleotides: TGTGCCAGTAGGGGGCAGGGGATCAGTCCAACTGAAGCTTTCTTT. Residues: CASRGQGISPTEAFF. Based on the CDR3 plus reference TRBV19 and TRBJ1-1, the full variable domain is DGGITQSPKYLFRKEGQNVTLSCEQNLNHDAMYWYRQDPGQGLRLIYYSQIVNDFQKGDIAEGYSVSREKKESFPLTVTSAQKNPTAFYLCASRGQGISPTEAFFGQGTRLTVV.

The genes are TRBV14 and TRBJ2-1; 14 bases align to TRBD2. The CDR3 loop spans 14 amino acids. The V gene's germline CDR1 is SGHDN and CDR2 FVKESK. V was pared by 4 bases and J by 9 bases, with 2 bases of the junction left unmatched. CDR3 residues: CASSPGTSGSEQFF. For the CDR3, the DNA is TGTGCCAGCAGCCCCGGGACTAGCGGGAGTGAGCAGTTCTTC.

V usage is TRBV29-1 and J usage is TRBJ2-3, with 13 bases fitting TRBD2. The V gene end was trimmed by 6 bases and the J gene end by 6 bases; junction bases not matched to a gene: 6. The CDR3 contains 14 residues. Germline V gene sequence: CDR1 SQVTM, CDR2 ANQGSEA. CDR3 bases: TGCAGCGTAGGACTAGCGGGAGTTTGGGATACGCAGTATTTT. Amino acid sequence: CSVGLAGVWDTQYF.

J is TRBJ2-7 and V is TRBV5-6; D gene unclear. The germline CDR1 and CDR2 sequences are SGHDT and YYEEEE. V was pared by 5 bases and J by 4 bases, with 7 bases between. The CDR3 is 11 residues long. The CDR3 reads CASSQTYEQYF. The CDR3 region has the DNA TGTGCCAGCAGTCAGACTTACGAGCAGTACTTC. Full variable domain (missing parts from reference TRBV5-6 and TRBJ2-7): DAGVTQSPTHLIKTRGQQVTLRCSPKSGHDTVSWYQQALGQGPQFIFQYYEEEERQRGNFPDRFSGHQFPNYSSELNVNALLLGDSALYLCASSQTYEQYFGPGTRLTVT.

This chain connects TRBV4-1 to TRBJ1-1, with D tentatively TRBD1 (5 bases). The ends were cut back, 0 bases at V and 11 bases at J, with 13 bases in the middle. CDR1 MGHRA and CDR2 YSYEKL come from the germline V gene. The CDR3 has 13 amino acids. CDR3 coding DNA: TGCGCCAGCAGCCAAGACGAGGTGGAGGGGGCTTTCTTT. Its protein product is CASSQDEVEGAFF.

This sequence joins TRBV30 and TRBJ2-7; weak D call: TRBD2 (5 bases). Germline CDR1 GTSNPN, CDR2 SVGIG (reference sequence). This CDR3 spans 13 amino acids. The V end was cut by 3 bases, the J end by 2 bases, with 11 bases between. DNA for the CDR3: TGTGCCTGGAGCCGGGGAGCCACCTACGAGCAGTACTTC. It yields the protein CAWSRGATYEQYF.

The chain links TRBV21-1 to TRBJ1-1; TRBD1, the table's D call, was not compared with the DNA. TRBV21-1 counts as a pseudogene. The CDR3 sequence is 14 residues long. The CDR3 bases are TGTGCCAGCAGCAAAGCGCCGAGGACAGATGAAGCTTTCTTT. Protein product: CASSKAPRTDEAFF.

V gene TRBV21-1 combines with J gene TRBJ1-6; the listed D gene, TRBD1, was not tested against the DNA. TRBV21-1 is a known pseudogene. The CDR3 is 18 amino acids. The CDR3 DNA reads as TGTGCCAGCAGCAGTAAAATCCCGACAGGGGAGAGAAATTCACCCCTCCACTTT. The encoded protein is CASSSKIPTGERNSPLHF.

This sequence joins TRBV7-2 and TRBJ1-4; no clear D gene. The CDR3 totals 12 residues. The V end was cut by 5 bases, the J end by 5 bases, with 6 bases between. Germline CDR1 reads SGHTA; CDR2 reads FQGNSA. The DNA for the CDR3 is TGTGCCAGCAGCCTTATGAATGAAAAACTGTTTTTT. Residues: CASSLMNEKLFF.

V gene TRBV5-1 combines with J gene TRBJ2-3, with 8 bases matching TRBD2. Germline V gene data show CDR1 as SGHRS and CDR2 as YFSETQ. The CDR3 contains 15 residues. V dropped 5 bases and J dropped 6; count of bases not matched to a gene: 11. CDR3 coding DNA: TGCGCCAGCAGGCACCAAGCGGGGGCGGGGGATACGCAGTATTTT. It yields the protein CASRHQAGAGDTQYF. Filled out from reference TRBV5-1 and TRBJ2-3, the complete variable domain reads KAGVTQTPRYLIKTRGQQVTLSCSPISGHRSVSWYQQTPGQGLQFLFEYFSETQRNKGNFPGRFSGRQFSNSRSEMNVSTLELGDSALYLCASRHQAGAGDTQYFGPGTRLTVL.

V gene TRBV2 combines with J gene TRBJ1-2, with D perhaps matching TRBD1 (6 bases). The germline V gene encodes CDR1 SNHLY and CDR2 FYNNEI. V was trimmed by 1 base and J by 4 bases, leaving 13 bases between them. This CDR3 has 15 amino acids. The CDR3 DNA reads as TGTGCCAGCAGTGAAGTAGGACAGAATGGCTATGGCTACACCTTC. Translated, it gives CASSEVGQNGYGYTF.

This sequence joins TRBV9 and TRBJ2-1; TRBD2 agrees at 8 bases. Looked up from germline, CDR1 is SGDLS and CDR2 is YYNGEE. CDR3 length equals 15 residues. After removal of 0 bases from V and 5 bases from J, the junction contained 4 bases not matched to a gene. The DNA for the CDR3 is TGTGCCAGCAGCGTAGCCAGCGGGAGTGACAATGAGCAGTTCTTC. Translated: CASSVASGSDNEQFF.

The chain has TRBV5-4 and TRBJ1-2; D remains unclear. This CDR3 spans 13 amino acids. The germline V gene encodes CDR1 SGHNT and CDR2 YYREEE (reference sequence). V was trimmed by 4 bases and J by 3 bases, leaving 10 bases between them. The CDR3 DNA reads TGTGCCAGCAGCATGCGAAATGACTATGGCTACACCTTC. Its translation: CASSMRNDYGYTF.

J is TRBJ1-2 and V is TRBV4-3, with 7 bases that match TRBD1. Germline trimming cut 0 bases from V and 4 bases from J; bases unmatched to any gene: 8. Germline V lookup: CDR1 LGHNA, CDR2 YSLEER. The CDR3 extends over 16 amino acids. CDR3 residues: CASSQEGRGRGYGYTF. The DNA for the CDR3 is TGCGCCAGCAGCCAAGAAGGAAGGGGGCGCGGCTATGGCTACACCTTC.

The chain couples TRBV6-5 to TRBJ1-1; D possibly corresponds to TRBD1 (6 bases). The CDR3 is made up of 14 amino acids. Trimming cost V 4 bases and J 0 bases, with 9 bases left between them. CDR1 is MNHEY and CDR2 is SVGAGI in the germline V gene. The CDR3 DNA reads as TGTGCCAGCAGTTGGGCAGGGGTGAACACTGAAGCTTTCTTT. This sequence encodes CASSWAGVNTEAFF.

The rearrangement joins TRBV6-1 to TRBJ2-2; no firm D call. CDR1 MNHNS and CDR2 SASEGT come from the germline V gene. CDR3 length equals 14 residues. V lost 3 bases and J 8 bases, leaving 13 bases between the germline ends. CDR3 protein: CASSERLVGGELFF. The CDR3 DNA reads as TGTGCCAGCAGTGAGAGGCTAGTCGGTGGGGAGCTGTTTTTT.

V gene TRBV4-2 combines with J gene TRBJ2-5; TRBD2 aligns across 16 bases. The CDR3 contains 19 residues. After removal of 2 bases from V and 5 bases from J, the junction contained 11 bases not matched to a gene. Per the germline V gene, CDR1 is LGHNA and CDR2 is YNFKEQ. The CDR3 DNA reads TGTGCCAGCAGCCAACCGGGACTAGCGGGAGGGCGGGGTACGGAGACCCAGTACTTC. It codes for CASSQPGLAGGRGTETQYF.

This clone turned up a few times. The V and J genes are TRBV4-1 and TRBJ2-1; TRBD2 might be the D (5 bases). Germline lookup yields CDR1 MGHRA and CDR2 YSYEKL. The CDR3 covers 15 residues. V gave up 0 bases and J gave up 4 bases, with 10 bases separating them. CDR3 protein: CASSQDIGVYNEQFF. In DNA form, the CDR3 reads TGCGCCAGCAGCCAAGATATCGGGGTATACAATGAGCAGTTCTTC.

The chain uses TRBV28 and TRBJ1-2, with unresolved D. CDR3 size: 14 residues. V was cut by 6 bases and J by 6 bases, with 17 bases left in between. Germline CDR1 reads MDHEN; CDR2 reads SYDVKM. This chain's CDR3 is CASSLLQAHHGYTF. The CDR3 DNA sequence: TGTGCCAGCAGCCTCCTCCAGGCACATCATGGCTACACCTTC.

The chain employs TRBV16 and TRBJ2-1; a possible D gene is TRBD1 (6 bases). CDR3 length: 15 residues. Germline CDR1 KGHSY, CDR2 FQNENV. The germline V and J ends were trimmed by 2 bases and 4 bases, with 12 bases remaining between them. The CDR3: CASSQLPTGYNEQFF. In nucleotides, the CDR3 is TGTGCCAGCAGCCAACTACCGACAGGATACAATGAGCAGTTCTTC. The complete variable domain, with remaining parts taken from reference TRBV16 and TRBJ2-1, reads GEEVAQTPKHLVRGEGQKAKLYCAPIKGHSYVFWYQQVLKNEFKFLISFQNENVFDETGMPKERFSAKCLPNSPCSLEIQATKLEDSAVYFCASSQLPTGYNEQFFGPGTRLTVL.

The CDR3 is CASSQDLTSLRVEQYF. DNA of the CDR3: TGTGCCAGCAGCCAAGATTTGACTAGCCTGCGGGTCGAGCAGTACTTC. This chain links TRBV4-2 with TRBJ2-7; 7 positions agree with TRBD2. V gave up 0 bases and J gave up 6 bases; unmatched junction bases: 11. This CDR3 is built from 16 residues. Looked up from germline, CDR1 is LGHNA and CDR2 is YNFKEQ.

The chain combines TRBV6-6 with TRBJ2-7, with 9 bases fitting TRBD1. CDR3 size: 14 residues. The germline gives CDR1 MNHNY, CDR2 SVGAGI (reference sequence). The J segment lost 2 bases and the V segment lost 6 bases, leaving 5 bases of the junction unmatched. As DNA, the CDR3 is TGTGCCAGCAGGGACAGGGGAGGAACCTACGAGCAGTACTTC. This encodes CASRDRGGTYEQYF.

This sequence joins TRBV7-2 and TRBJ1-6; possible D gene TRBD1, 5 bases. Trimming shortened V by 2 bases and J by 2 bases, and 13 bases separated the two germline ends. The CDR3 totals 17 residues. CDR1 is SGHTA, CDR2 FQGNSA, per germline. The CDR3 nucleotides read TGTGCCAGCAGCTTAAGCTCGGGGGAGGCCTATAATTCACCCCTCCACTTT. Protein: CASSLSSGEAYNSPLHF. The full variable domain, with the rest looked up from reference TRBV7-2 and TRBJ1-6, is GAGVSQSPSNKVTEKGKDVELRCDPISGHTALYWYRQSLGQGLEFLIYFQGNSAPDKSGLPSDRFSAERTGGSVSTLTIQRTQQEDSAVYLCASSLSSGEAYNSPLHFGNGTRLTVT.

The chain carries TRBV28 and TRBJ2-2, with 11 bases aligning to TRBD2. V shed 6 bases and J 4 bases; nucleotides not matched to a gene: 7. Per the germline V gene, CDR1 is MDHEN and CDR2 is SYDVKM. The length of the CDR3 is 16 residues. The CDR3 loop reads CASRNSGTSGTGELFF. DNA of the CDR3: TGTGCCAGCAGGAACTCCGGGACTAGCGGCACCGGGGAGCTGTTTTTT.